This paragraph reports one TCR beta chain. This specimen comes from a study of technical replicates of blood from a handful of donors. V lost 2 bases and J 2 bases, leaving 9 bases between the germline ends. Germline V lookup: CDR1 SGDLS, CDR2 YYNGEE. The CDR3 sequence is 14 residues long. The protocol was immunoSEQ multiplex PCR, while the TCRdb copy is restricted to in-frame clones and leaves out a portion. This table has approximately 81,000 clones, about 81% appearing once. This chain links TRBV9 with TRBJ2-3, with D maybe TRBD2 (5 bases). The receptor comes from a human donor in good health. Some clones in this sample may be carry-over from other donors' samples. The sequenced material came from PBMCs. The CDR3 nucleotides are TGTGCCAGCAGCGTCCCAGCGGACACAGATACGCAGTATTTT. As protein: CASSVPADTDTQYF.